The clone carrying this T cell receptor beta chain was counted ten times or more. The target antigen is unknown. The sample is drawn from a study of Graves' ophthalmopathy and Graves' hyperthyroidism. General study results and limits: With just under 71% sensitivity and approximately 72% specificity, the model predicted ophthalmopathy progression. In separating ophthalmopathy from stable hyperthyroidism, a 13-signature model achieved 85% to 90% sensitivity and about 80% specificity.

Moderate-to-severe activity, CAS ≥3, NOSPECS ≥4 and a duration under 3 months were seen in donors with ophthalmopathy. Other autoimmune diseases, uncontrolled infections, pregnancy or lactation led to the exclusion of patients. Amplifying from RNA transcripts, the study obtained TCR beta CDR3 regions. The authors performed first-round RT-PCR with HTBI primers and then a second-round multiplex PCR. TCRdb reprocessed the multiplex PCR reads via MiXCR and lists one record per CDR3 protein. This table has approximately 480,000 distinct CDR3 sequences, about an eighth appearing once. The receptor was isolated from a woman in her 30s with Graves' ophthalmopathy. Sequencing input: blood.

Here the CDR3 reads CASSIRGLTGELFF. In DNA form, the CDR3 reads TGTGCCAGTAGTATCCGAGGTCTGACCGGGGAGCTGTTTTTT. The chain uses TRBV19 and TRBJ2-2; unclear D gene. The CDR3 runs 14 residues. The V gene's germline CDR1 is LNHDA and CDR2 SQIVND (reference sequence). V lost 3 bases, J lost 5 bases, and 10 bases lay in between.